The 28 T cell receptor beta chains presented below share a single source sample, sequenced in a study of graft-versus-host responses after intestinal transplantation. Libraries were prepared by immunoSEQ multiplex PCR; TCRdb keeps only in-frame clonotypes and omits some of them. The sample shows tens of thousands of clones, 75% to 95% of them seen only once. The sequencing used PBMCs, collected about 93 weeks after intestinal transplant. The receptors originated from a human patient who received an intestinal transplant, so some T cells may come from the graft donor.

The DNA of the CDR3 is TGTGCCATCAGCGGGTCGGGGATGAACACTGAAGCTTTCTTT. Translation gives CAISGSGMNTEAFF. V and J are TRBV10-3 and TRBJ1-1, with D unresolved. The CDR3 covers 14 residues. V was trimmed by 6 bases and J by 0 bases, leaving 11 bases between them. The germline CDR1 and CDR2 sequences are ENHRY and SYGVKD.

The chain employs TRBV6-1 and TRBJ2-7, with unresolved D. The CDR3 runs 13 residues. Looked up from germline, CDR1 is MNHNS and CDR2 is SASEGT. Trimming removed 0 bases at V and 3 bases at J, with 6 bases between. The CDR3 sequence: CASSEAGIYEQYF. CDR3 nucleotides: TGTGCCAGCAGTGAAGCTGGAATCTACGAGCAGTACTTC.

CDR3 sequence: CASRQRPNSNQPQHF. CDR3 bases: TGTGCCAGCAGACAAAGGCCGAATAGCAATCAGCCCCAGCATTTT. J is TRBJ1-5 and V is TRBV6-5; no definite D call. V was trimmed by 6 bases and J by 0 bases, leaving 12 bases between them. From germline, CDR1 is MNHEY and CDR2 SVGAGI. The CDR3 runs 15 residues.

The chain uses TRBV7-8 and TRBJ2-7; tentatively, D is TRBD1 (5 bases). Germline CDR1 reads SGHVS; CDR2 reads FQNEAQ. Trimming removed 4 bases at V and 6 bases at J, with 19 bases between. The CDR3 runs to 15 residues. CDR3 nucleotides: TGTGCCAGCAGCTACCAGGGTTCCAGTCTCTCCGAGCAGTACTTC. Protein product: CASSYQGSSLSEQYF.

The rearrangement joins TRBV10-2 to TRBJ2-3, with a possible D match to TRBD2 (5 bases). CDR3 size: 13 residues. Trimming left V 2 bases short and J 7 bases short, with 10 bases between. Germline V gene sequence: CDR1 WSHSY, CDR2 SAAADI. The CDR3 loop is CASSEASRNTQYF. Here the CDR3 DNA reads TGCGCCAGCAGTGAGGCTAGCCGGAATACGCAGTATTTT.

The chain links TRBV20-1 to TRBJ1-2, with no clear D. Trimming took 5 bases from V and 4 from J, leaving 8 bases between them. The CDR3 sequence is 11 residues long. Germline-derived CDR1 and CDR2 are DFQATT and SNEGSKA (reference sequence). The CDR3 region is CSAPRVYGYTF. In nucleotides, the CDR3 is TGCAGTGCTCCGAGAGTCTATGGCTACACCTTC.

V usage is TRBV7-9 and J usage is TRBJ1-1; D is uncertain. CDR3 length: 13 amino acids. Trimming pared 2 bases from V and 2 bases from J, leaving 6 bases between. Germline V CDR1 and CDR2: SEHNR, FQNEAQ (reference sequence). CDR3: CASSLRINTEAFF. The CDR3 nucleotides are TGTGCCAGCAGCTTAAGAATAAACACTGAAGCTTTCTTT.

J is TRBJ2-2 and V is TRBV9, with no clear D. Deletions cut 4 bases from V and 4 bases from J, with 8 bases between. CDR3 length equals 13 residues. CDR1 and CDR2 (germline): SGDLS, YYNGEE. The CDR3 sequence: CASSPRPTGELFF. The CDR3, as DNA: TGTGCCAGCAGCCCCAGACCCACCGGGGAGCTGTTTTTT.

This sequence joins TRBV6-5 and TRBJ2-7; TRBD1 might be the D (6 bases). Trimming shortened V by 6 bases and J by 3 bases, and 12 bases separated the two germline ends. The CDR3 runs to 13 residues. Germline assignment: CDR1 MNHEY and CDR2 SVGAGI. The CDR3 DNA follows: TGTGCCAGCAGACAGGGAAAGGGCTACGAGCAGTACTTC. This gives the protein CASRQGKGYEQYF.

The chain joins TRBV6-4 to TRBJ2-2, with D perhaps TRBD1 or TRBD2 (5 bases each). The V and J ends lost 2 bases and 8 bases respectively, with 18 bases between them. The germline gives CDR1 MRHNA, CDR2 SNTAGT. The CDR3 is made up of 16 amino acids. The CDR3 loop reads CASSDPDRDGRGELFF. The CDR3 DNA reads as TGTGCCAGCAGTGACCCCGACCGGGACGGAAGAGGGGAGCTGTTTTTT.

V gene TRBV2 combines with J gene TRBJ2-7; D gene uncertain. The CDR3 is 15 residues long. Germline V gene sequence: CDR1 SNHLY, CDR2 FYNNEI. V was pared by 7 bases and J by 0 bases, with 16 bases between. CDR3 loop: CASNYIGPLSYEQYF. DNA of the CDR3: TGTGCCAGCAACTATATAGGACCACTCTCCTACGAGCAGTACTTC.

J is TRBJ2-7 and V is TRBV27; D gene unclear. This CDR3 spans 13 amino acids. Germline CDR1 reads MNHEY; CDR2 reads SMNVEV (reference sequence). Trimming removed 0 bases from V and 5 bases from J, with 8 bases in between. This chain's CDR3 is CASSLSGQDEQYF. CDR3 DNA: TGTGCCAGCAGTTTATCCGGCCAGGACGAGCAGTACTTC.

This chain joins TRBV6-1 and TRBJ2-7; D tentatively fits TRBD1 or TRBD2 (5 bases each). Trimming pared 2 bases from V and 4 bases from J, leaving 12 bases between. Per the germline V gene, CDR1 is MNHNS and CDR2 is SASEGT. The CDR3 spans 14 residues. The DNA of the CDR3 is TGTGCCAGCAGTGAATCGGGGCGGCCATACGAGCAGTACTTC. Amino acid sequence: CASSESGRPYEQYF.

This clone has just one count. The chain links TRBV19 to TRBJ1-5; 8 positions agree with TRBD1. V gave up 4 bases and J gave up 1 base; unmatched junction bases: 6. Germline V gives CDR1 LNHDA, CDR2 SQIVND (reference sequence). CDR3 length: 16 amino acids. The CDR3 nucleotides are TGTGCCAGTAGTAACACAGGGGGTTTGAGCAATCAGCCCCAGCATTTT. Encoded protein: CASSNTGGLSNQPQHF.

The chain carries TRBV19 and TRBJ1-5; possibly TRBD1 for D (5 bases). Trimming took off 4 bases at V and 0 bases at J, with 10 bases between the two ends. From germline, CDR1 is LNHDA and CDR2 SQIVND (reference sequence). The CDR3 contains 15 residues. CDR3 residues: CASSTDSYSNQPQHF. CDR3 in DNA: TGTGCCAGTAGTACCGACAGTTATAGCAATCAGCCCCAGCATTTT.

The genes are TRBV28 and TRBJ2-1; the D call may be TRBD1 or TRBD2 (6 bases each). This CDR3 has 14 residues. Trimming pared 9 bases from V and 0 bases from J, leaving 12 bases between. Germline lookup yields CDR1 MDHEN and CDR2 SYDVKM. CDR3 region: CARGGLASYNEQFF. The CDR3 region has the DNA TGTGCCAGGGGGGGCCTGGCCTCCTACAATGAGCAGTTCTTC.

CDR3 loop: CASSHTGEDQPQHF. CDR3 DNA sequence: TGTGCCAGCAGTCATACAGGGGAGGATCAGCCCCAGCATTTT. The V call is TRBV6-5, the J call TRBJ1-5, with 7 nucleotides matching TRBD1. V lost 5 bases, J lost 5 bases, and 6 bases stayed unmatched. There are 14 residues in the CDR3. CDR1 MNHEY and CDR2 SVGAGI come from the germline V gene.

This chain joins TRBV7-9 and TRBJ1-2; 7 nucleotides agree with TRBD1. Germline CDR1 is SEHNR and CDR2 is FQNEAQ (reference sequence). The CDR3 runs 12 residues. Losses at the gene ends were 5 bases for V and 6 bases for J; bases not matched to a gene: 3. CDR3 nucleotides: TGTGCCAGCAGCAAGCAGGGGGATGGCTACACCTTC. It translates to CASSKQGDGYTF.

The chain employs TRBV19 and TRBJ2-5, with 10 positions matching TRBD2. The length of the CDR3 is 17 residues. The V segment lost 5 bases and the J segment 3 bases; nucleotides outside the gene matches: 12. CDR1 is LNHDA, CDR2 SQIVND, per germline (reference sequence). CDR3 region: CASSPSIETSGEETQYF. The CDR3 nucleotides are TGTGCCAGTAGTCCTAGCATTGAAACTAGCGGGGAAGAGACCCAGTACTTC.

The genes are TRBV4-1 and TRBJ1-3, with D unresolved. The V gene lost 4 bases and the J gene lost 6 bases, with 16 bases spanning the gap. The V gene's germline CDR1 is MGHRA and CDR2 YSYEKL. This CDR3 is built from 15 residues. CDR3 protein: CASSRERETANTIYF. The CDR3 DNA sequence: TGCGCCAGCAGCCGAGAGAGGGAGACTGCAAACACCATATATTTT.

The chain recombines TRBV11-1 with TRBJ2-5, with 10 bases lining up with TRBD2. Germline V gives CDR1 SGHAT, CDR2 FQDESV (reference sequence). V lost 6 bases, J lost 5 bases, and 9 bases stayed unmatched. CDR3 length: 15 amino acids. The DNA of the CDR3 is TGTGCCAGCAGAGAACCGGGACTAGCGACCGAGACCCAGTACTTC. Translating it yields CASREPGLATETQYF.

This chain joins TRBV7-8 and TRBJ2-5; 11 nucleotides agree with TRBD1. V was pared by 5 bases and J by 5 bases, with 4 bases of the junction left unmatched. The CDR3 length is 14 residues. The germline gives CDR1 SGHVS, CDR2 FQNEAQ. The CDR3 protein is CASSRTGGGETQYF. CDR3 DNA: TGTGCCAGCAGCCGGACAGGGGGCGGCGAGACCCAGTACTTC. Using reference TRBV7-8 and TRBJ2-5 for the parts outside the CDR3, the full variable domain is GAGVSQSPRYKVAKRGQDVALRCDPISGHVSLFWYQQALGQGPEFLTYFQNEAQLDKSGLPSDRFFAERPEGSVSTLKIQRTQQEDSAVYLCASSRTGGGETQYFGPGTRLLVL.

The chain combines TRBV5-4 with TRBJ1-2, with D hard to call. There are 14 residues in the CDR3. Trimming removed 3 bases from V and 5 bases from J, with 14 bases in between. Germline V gene data show CDR1 as SGHNT and CDR2 as YYREEE (reference sequence). This chain's CDR3 is CASSSPRDLYGYTF. The CDR3 DNA is TGTGCCAGCAGCTCTCCAAGAGACCTTTATGGCTACACCTTC. Combining the CDR3 with reference TRBV5-4 and TRBJ1-2 gives the whole variable domain ETGVTQSPTHLIKTRGQQVTLRCSSQSGHNTVSWYQQALGQGPQFIFQYYREEENGRGNFPPRFSGLQFPNYSSELNVNALELDDSALYLCASSSPRDLYGYTFGSGTRLTVV.

This rearrangement joins TRBV27 to TRBJ1-5; 8 bases fit TRBD1. The J segment lost 4 bases and the V segment lost 6 bases, leaving 2 bases of the junction unmatched. CDR1 MNHEY and CDR2 SMNVEV come from the germline V gene (reference sequence). This CDR3 comprises 13 residues. Written as DNA, the CDR3 is TGTGCCAGCAGGGACAGGGCGAATCAGCCCCAGCATTTT. Its translation is CASRDRANQPQHF.

V is TRBV2 and J is TRBJ2-6, with 7 positions matching TRBD1. The V gene's germline CDR1 is SNHLY and CDR2 FYNNEI. J gave up 1 base and V 6 bases, and 0 bases lay outside the gene matches. The CDR3 covers 14 residues. This CDR3 reads CASSRGSGANVLTF. In nucleotides, the CDR3 is TGTGCCAGCAGCAGGGGGTCTGGGGCCAACGTCCTGACTTTC. Together with reference TRBV2 and TRBJ2-6, the CDR3 gives the full variable domain: EPEVTQTPSHQVTQMGQEVILRCVPISNHLYFYWYRQILGQKVEFLVSFYNNEISEKSEIFDDQFSVERPDGSNFTLKIRSTKLEDSAMYFCASSRGSGANVLTFGAGSRLTVL.

Concerning this clone itself: The germline gene is not matched at one end of the junction; a read error may be the cause. The chain has TRBV18 and TRBJ1-1, with D possibly being TRBD1 (5 bases). This CDR3 has 12 residues. CDR1 KGHSH and CDR2 LQKENI come from the germline V gene. The CDR3 is CASSRQDTEAFF. In nucleotides, the CDR3 is TGTGCCAGCTCACGCCAGGACACGGAAGCTTTCTTT.

The V call is TRBV4-1, the J call TRBJ2-3; D perhaps matches TRBD2 (7 bases). Germline values: CDR1 MGHRA, CDR2 YSYEKL. The V end lost 4 bases, the J end lost 2 bases, and 19 bases lay between the germline ends. The CDR3 loop spans 17 amino acids. The CDR3 DNA follows: TGCGCCAGCAGCCGGCCGGACAGCGGGGCGGCCACAGATACGCAGTATTTT. Amino acids: CASSRPDSGAATDTQYF.

This sequence joins TRBV18 and TRBJ1-6, with D unresolved. V was shortened by 6 bases and J by 5 bases, with 5 bases between the two germline ends. The CDR3 has 12 residues. Germline V gene data show CDR1 as KGHSH and CDR2 as LQKENI. CDR3 nucleotide sequence: TGTGCCAGCTCCCAGGATAATTCACCCCTCCACTTT. It yields the protein CASSQDNSPLHF.